A selection of T cell receptor beta chains follows, all from one sample in a study of blood T cell repertoires in COVID-19. Libraries were prepared by immunoSEQ multiplex PCR; TCRdb keeps only in-frame clonotypes and omits some of them. Here the sample spans some 380,000 clones, 81% being singletons. Sequencing used peripheral blood. The receptors originated from a human donor with acute or convalescent COVID-19. The donor label of this sample is uncertain. The CDR3 runs from the conserved cysteine through the conserved F or W. The D gene is left open where the match is weak. Only part of the rows carry a size: once, few, many, or a class if the clone is expanded.

j_gene: TRBJ1-3
v_gene: TRBV7-6
abundance: NA
d_gene: TRBD1
CDR3aa: CASSARQGTGSGNTIYF
CDR3nt: TGTGCCAGCAGCGCAAGACAGGGTACAGGCTCTGGAAACACCATATATTTT

j_gene: TRBJ2-5
v_gene: TRBV27
abundance: NA
d_gene: TRBD2
CDR3aa: CASKTSGETQYF
CDR3nt: TGTGCCAGCAAAACTAGCGGAGAGACCCAGTACTTC

j_gene: TRBJ1-6
v_gene: TRBV28
abundance: NA
d_gene: NA
CDR3aa: CASSLGNRLSNSPLHF
CDR3nt: TGTGCCAGCAGTTTGGGAAACAGGCTATCTAATTCACCCCTCCACTTT

j_gene: TRBJ1-6
v_gene: TRBV7-2
abundance: NA
d_gene: TRBD1
CDR3aa: CASNERGQTINSPLHF
CDR3nt: TGTGCCAGCAACGAACGGGGACAGACGATTAATTCACCCCTCCACTTT

j_gene: TRBJ2-4
v_gene: TRBV29-1
abundance: few
d_gene: TRBD1
CDR3aa: CSVADPGQGLAKNIQYF
CDR3nt: TGCAGCGTCGCTGACCCGGGACAGGGTCTTGCCAAAAACATTCAGTACTTC

j_gene: TRBJ2-3
v_gene: TRBV12-3/TRBV12-4
abundance: many
d_gene: NA
CDR3aa: CASSFSGGTQYF
CDR3nt: TGTGCCAGCAGTTTCTCTGGAGGGACGCAGTATTTT

j_gene: TRBJ2-5
v_gene: TRBV10-3
abundance: few
d_gene: TRBD2
CDR3aa: CAISVNALAGGETQYF
CDR3nt: TGTGCCATCTCGGTTAATGCGCTAGCGGGGGGGGAGACCCAGTACTTC

j_gene: TRBJ1-3
v_gene: TRBV27
abundance: NA
d_gene: NA
CDR3aa: CASISLSGNTIYF
CDR3nt: TGTGCCAGCATCTCTCTATCTGGAAACACCATATATTTT

j_gene: TRBJ1-2
v_gene: TRBV7-9
abundance: NA
d_gene: NA
CDR3aa: CASSSLRTAQYGYTF
CDR3nt: TGTGCCAGCAGCTCATTACGGACAGCCCAATATGGCTACACCTTC

j_gene: TRBJ1-2
v_gene: TRBV19
abundance: NA
d_gene: TRBD1
CDR3aa: CASSRDSLNNYGYTF
CDR3nt: TGTGCCAGTAGTAGGGACAGCCTCAATAACTATGGCTACACCTTC

j_gene: TRBJ1-2
v_gene: TRBV28
abundance: NA
d_gene: NA
CDR3aa: CASSFGGVLNYGYTF
CDR3nt: TGTGCCAGCAGTTTCGGGGGGGTTCTGAACTATGGCTACACCTTC

j_gene: TRBJ1-1
v_gene: TRBV2
abundance: few
d_gene: NA
CDR3aa: CASVSTEAFF
CDR3nt: TGTGCCAGCGTTAGCACTGAAGCTTTCTTT

j_gene: TRBJ2-5
v_gene: TRBV5-1
abundance: once
d_gene: TRBD2
CDR3aa: CASSLVDGTSRETQYF
CDR3nt: TGCGCCAGCAGCTTGGTAGACGGGACTAGCCGAGAGACCCAGTACTTC

j_gene: TRBJ2-1
v_gene: TRBV6-5
abundance: NA
d_gene: TRBD2
CDR3aa: CATQGRGLNYNEQFF
CDR3nt: TGTGCCACCCAGGGTAGGGGACTAAATTACAATGAGCAGTTCTTC

j_gene: TRBJ2-2
v_gene: TRBV18
abundance: NA
d_gene: NA
CDR3aa: CASSLEGTGELFF
CDR3nt: TGTGCCAGCTCACTTGAGGGAACCGGGGAGCTGTTTTTT

j_gene: TRBJ2-2
v_gene: TRBV25-1
abundance: few
d_gene: TRBD1
CDR3aa: CAKTRDRFDTGELFF
CDR3nt: TGTGCCAAAACTCGGGACAGGTTCGACACCGGGGAGCTGTTTTTT

j_gene: TRBJ2-3
v_gene: TRBV2
abundance: NA
d_gene: TRBD2
CDR3aa: CASSVGLTSGTHRADTQYF
CDR3nt: TGTGCCAGCAGCGTGGGCCTTACTAGCGGGACCCATCGCGCAGATACGCAGTATTTT

j_gene: TRBJ1-2
v_gene: TRBV27
abundance: few
d_gene: TRBD1
CDR3aa: CASSFRQGGGYTF
CDR3nt: TGTGCCAGCAGTTTTCGACAGGGCGGAGGCTACACCTTC

j_gene: TRBJ2-3
v_gene: TRBV5-1
abundance: NA
d_gene: TRBD2
CDR3aa: CASSPYSGRAGTDTQYF
CDR3nt: TGCGCCAGCAGCCCCTATAGCGGGAGGGCCGGCACAGATACGCAGTATTTT

j_gene: TRBJ2-5
v_gene: TRBV20-1
abundance: NA
d_gene: NA
CDR3aa: CSASKRQYQETQYF
CDR3nt: TGCAGTGCTAGTAAGCGGCAGTACCAAGAGACCCAGTACTTC

j_gene: TRBJ2-7
v_gene: TRBV3-1/TRBV3-2
abundance: few
d_gene: TRBD2
CDR3aa: CASSQNRERGEQYF
CDR3nt: TGTGCCAGCAGCCAAAACCGGGAGCGGGGCGAGCAGTACTTC

j_gene: TRBJ1-1
v_gene: TRBV2
abundance: NA
d_gene: TRBD1
CDR3aa: CASRITGVTEAFF
CDR3nt: TGTGCCAGCAGGATCACAGGGGTTACTGAAGCTTTCTTT

j_gene: TRBJ2-3
v_gene: TRBV7-2
abundance: few
d_gene: TRBD2
CDR3aa: CASSHSGTADTQYF
CDR3nt: TGTGCCAGCAGCCATAGCGGGACGGCAGATACGCAGTATTTT

j_gene: TRBJ1-1
v_gene: TRBV27
abundance: NA
d_gene: TRBD1
CDR3aa: CASSLSRGQGTEAFF
CDR3nt: TGTGCCAGCAGTTTATCGAGGGGACAGGGCACTGAAGCTTTCTTT

j_gene: TRBJ2-7
v_gene: TRBV3-1/TRBV3-2
abundance: NA
d_gene: TRBD1
CDR3aa: CASSQNRGYEQYF
CDR3nt: TGTGCCAGCAGCCAAAACAGGGGCTACGAGCAGTACTTC

j_gene: TRBJ2-4
v_gene: TRBV19
abundance: few
d_gene: TRBD1
CDR3aa: CASGTGWNIQYF
CDR3nt: TGTGCCAGCGGGACAGGATGGAACATTCAGTACTTC

j_gene: TRBJ1-4
v_gene: TRBV28
abundance: few
d_gene: TRBD1
CDR3aa: CASSPPHRGQVFF
CDR3nt: TGTGCCAGCAGTCCCCCCCATCGGGGACAGGTGTTTTTT

j_gene: TRBJ1-3
v_gene: TRBV6-1
abundance: NA
d_gene: NA
CDR3aa: CASSEQYSGNTIYF
CDR3nt: TGTGCCAGCAGTGAACAGTATTCAGGAAACACCATATATTTT

j_gene: TRBJ2-1
v_gene: TRBV5-6
abundance: NA
d_gene: NA
CDR3aa: CASSLAGNEQFF
CDR3nt: TGTGCCAGCAGCTTGGCCGGGAATGAGCAGTTCTTC

j_gene: TRBJ1-2
v_gene: TRBV5-8
abundance: NA
d_gene: TRBD1
CDR3aa: CASSLGTGSGYTF
CDR3nt: TGTGCCAGCAGCTTGGGGACAGGTAGTGGCTACACCTTC

j_gene: TRBJ2-1
v_gene: TRBV11-2
abundance: few
d_gene: NA
CDR3aa: CASSLVGLREQFF
CDR3nt: TGTGCCAGCAGCTTAGTAGGACTGAGGGAGCAGTTCTTC

j_gene: TRBJ1-4
v_gene: TRBV7-8
abundance: NA
d_gene: NA
CDR3aa: CASSLLGGRTNEKLFF
CDR3nt: TGTGCCAGCAGCTTATTGGGGGGTCGAACTAATGAAAAACTGTTTTTT

j_gene: TRBJ1-2
v_gene: TRBV5-1
abundance: once
d_gene: NA
CDR3aa: CASSLQGDDQLGYTF
CDR3nt: TGCGCCAGCAGCTTGCAAGGGGATGATCAACTTGGCTACACCTTC

j_gene: TRBJ1-2
v_gene: TRBV3-1/TRBV3-2
abundance: NA
d_gene: TRBD1
CDR3aa: CASSQEQRGRHGYTF
CDR3nt: TGTGCCAGCAGCCAGGAACAAAGGGGGCGTCATGGCTACACCTTC

j_gene: TRBJ1-5
v_gene: TRBV11-2
abundance: NA
d_gene: NA
CDR3aa: CASSLTTGHNQPQHF
CDR3nt: TGTGCCAGCAGCCTTACCACAGGGCACAATCAGCCCCAGCATTTT